One and the same sample provided the 27 T cell receptor beta chains below, sequenced in a study of shared clonotypes between healthy human individuals. The repertoire was sequenced with immunoSEQ multiplex PCR; TCRdb's copy has only in-frame clones and lacks some. The profile covers approximately 2.5 million clones, with roughly nine tenths appearing a single time and 0.14% taken by the ten largest. The sample consisted of naive CD4+ T cells sorted from blood. Subset described: CD45RA+ positively selected. The origin of the receptors is a man younger than 35 in good health.

This rearrangement joins TRBV11-2 to TRBJ1-1; D unresolved. The germline V gene has CDR1 SGHAT and CDR2 FQNNGV. The CDR3 contains 12 residues. Trimming pared 3 bases from V and 5 bases from J, leaving 7 bases between. The CDR3 DNA reads TGTGCCAGCAGCTTGAAGGGAACTGAAGCTTTCTTT. Amino acids: CASSLKGTEAFF. Full variable domain (missing parts from reference TRBV11-2 and TRBJ1-1): EAGVAQSPRYKIIEKRQSVAFWCNPISGHATLYWYQQILGQGPKLLIQFQNNGVVDDSQLPKDRFSAERLKGVDSTLKIQPAKLEDSAVYLCASSLKGTEAFFGQGTRLTVV.

This chain uses TRBV7-8 with TRBJ2-5; D gene ambiguous. Trimming cost V 2 bases and J 5 bases, with 9 bases left between them. In germline, CDR1 is SGHVS, CDR2 FQNEAQ. The CDR3 is made up of 13 amino acids. CDR3 nucleotides: TGTGCCAGCAGCTTACAGAGGTTGGAGACCCAGTACTTC. The encoded protein is CASSLQRLETQYF.

This sequence joins TRBV7-2 and TRBJ1-5, with 11 bases fitting TRBD1. CDR1 is SGHTA and CDR2 is FQGNSA in the germline V gene. The CDR3 length is 14 residues. Trimming at V came to 7 bases and at J to 6 bases, leaving 5 bases not matched to a gene. This CDR3 reads CASTGQGAGQPQHF. CDR3 nucleotide sequence: TGTGCCAGCACCGGACAGGGGGCCGGTCAGCCCCAGCATTTT.

CDR3 sequence: CASSWTSGGNTGELFF. The CDR3 DNA follows: TGTGCCAGCAGCTGGACTAGCGGGGGGAACACCGGGGAGCTGTTTTTT. V gene TRBV5-6 combines with J gene TRBJ2-2, with 13 bases identical to TRBD2. V shed 3 bases and J 1 base; nucleotides not matched to a gene: 0. CDR3 length: 16 residues. Looked up from germline, CDR1 is SGHDT and CDR2 is YYEEEE. Supplemented by reference TRBV5-6 and TRBJ2-2, the full variable domain reads DAGVTQSPTHLIKTRGQQVTLRCSPKSGHDTVSWYQQALGQGPQFIFQYYEEEERQRGNFPDRFSGHQFPNYSSELNVNALLLGDSALYLCASSWTSGGNTGELFFGEGSRLTVL.

This clone was counted once. The rearrangement uses TRBV11-2 and TRBJ2-1; TRBD1 or TRBD2 may be the D gene (6 bases each). Germline assignment: CDR1 SGHAT and CDR2 FQNNGV. The length of the CDR3 is 16 residues. V lost 3 bases to trimming and J lost 0 bases, with 12 bases between them. The CDR3, as DNA: TGTGCCAGCAGCTTGTCACGGGGGCGCTCCTACAATGAGCAGTTCTTC. It specifies CASSLSRGRSYNEQFF.

The V and J genes are TRBV11-2 and TRBJ2-3; 7 bases fit TRBD1. V gave up 5 bases and J gave up 6 bases; unmatched junction bases: 14. CDR1 and CDR2 from the germline V gene are SGHAT and FQNNGV. The CDR3 covers 16 residues. The CDR3 is CASSPSRTGSADTQYF. CDR3 bases: TGTGCCAGCAGCCCATCTAGGACAGGTTCCGCGGATACGCAGTATTTT. The variable domain in full, completed from reference TRBV11-2 and TRBJ2-3, reads EAGVAQSPRYKIIEKRQSVAFWCNPISGHATLYWYQQILGQGPKLLIQFQNNGVVDDSQLPKDRFSAERLKGVDSTLKIQPAKLEDSAVYLCASSPSRTGSADTQYFGPGTRLTVL.

This rearrangement joins TRBV7-2 to TRBJ2-7; D is unresolved. The CDR3 has 13 residues. Germline V gene sequence: CDR1 SGHTA, CDR2 FQGNSA. V was pared by 3 bases and J by 3 bases, with 9 bases between. The CDR3 here is CASSFGDIYEQYF. Here the CDR3 DNA reads TGTGCCAGCAGCTTTGGGGATATCTACGAGCAGTACTTC.

The chain employs TRBV5-6 and TRBJ2-1; TRBD2 is a possible D gene (6 bases). The germline gives CDR1 SGHDT, CDR2 YYEEEE. The CDR3 is 14 residues long. The V end was cut by 3 bases, the J end by 6 bases, with 13 bases between. The CDR3: CASSWDWGVNEQFF. For the CDR3, the DNA is TGTGCCAGCAGCTGGGACTGGGGGGTCAATGAGCAGTTCTTC. Looking up the rest from reference TRBV5-6 and TRBJ2-1 gives the full variable domain: DAGVTQSPTHLIKTRGQQVTLRCSPKSGHDTVSWYQQALGQGPQFIFQYYEEEERQRGNFPDRFSGHQFPNYSSELNVNALLLGDSALYLCASSWDWGVNEQFFGPGTRLTVL.

The V and J genes are TRBV6-6 and TRBJ1-5; no reliable D call. CDR3 length: 13 amino acids. V shed 2 bases and J shed 5 bases, with 7 bases lying between them. Germline assignment: CDR1 MNHNY and CDR2 SVGAGI (reference sequence). The CDR3 bases are TGTGCCAGCAGTTACAGGGCGGATCAGCCCCAGCATTTT. Translating gives CASSYRADQPQHF.

The V call is TRBV5-6, the J call TRBJ2-1; 7 positions agree with TRBD1. CDR1 is SGHDT, CDR2 YYEEEE, per germline. With 6 bases clipped from V and 0 bases from J, the junction kept 15 bases outside the gene matches. The CDR3 has 18 amino acids. The CDR3 sequence: CASIGGPGVPSSYNEQFF. In nucleotides, the CDR3 is TGTGCCAGCATAGGGGGCCCAGGGGTGCCGAGCTCCTACAATGAGCAGTTCTTC.

The chain recombines TRBV19 with TRBJ2-1; 7 bases agree with TRBD1. From germline, CDR1 is LNHDA and CDR2 SQIVND (reference sequence). The CDR3 length is 14 residues. V lost 7 bases and J lost 8; bases outside the gene matches: 11. CDR3 bases: TGTGCCAGTACCGACAGGGATGGTAACGATGAGCAGTTCTTC. Residues: CASTDRDGNDEQFF. Using reference TRBV19 and TRBJ2-1 for the parts outside the CDR3, the full variable domain is DGGITQSPKYLFRKEGQNVTLSCEQNLNHDAMYWYRQDPGQGLRLIYYSQIVNDFQKGDIAEGYSVSREKKESFPLTVTSAQKNPTAFYLCASTDRDGNDEQFFGPGTRLTVL.

Points on this clone: Other nucleotide sequences in the sample specify the same CDR3. This rearrangement joins TRBV7-2 to TRBJ2-2, with 7 nucleotides matching TRBD2. J gave up 5 bases and V 1 base, and 4 bases lay outside the gene matches. This CDR3 has 15 amino acids. The V gene's germline CDR1 is SGHTA and CDR2 FQGNSA. Here the CDR3 DNA reads TGTGCCAGCAGCTTAGTAAGCGGGGTAACCGGGGAGCTGTTTTTT. Translation: CASSLVSGVTGELFF.

This clone was seen a handful of times. V usage is TRBV9 and J usage is TRBJ1-1, with unresolved D. The germline CDR1 and CDR2 sequences are SGDLS and YYNGEE. This CDR3 contains 13 residues. Between the trimmed V and J ends, which lost 3 bases and 1 base, there was a span of 7 bases. The CDR3 DNA is TGTGCCAGCAGCGCAGACACGAACACTGAAGCTTTCTTT. Translated, it gives CASSADTNTEAFF. Drawing the rest from reference TRBV9 and TRBJ1-1, the complete variable domain is DSGVTQTPKHLITATGQRVTLRCSPRSGDLSVYWYQQSLDQGLQFLIQYYNGEERAKGNILERFSAQQFPDLHSELNLSSLELGDSALYFCASSADTNTEAFFGQGTRLTVV.

In its sample, this clone was seen a few times. J is TRBJ1-1 and V is TRBV6-1; D call uncertain. V was clipped by 5 bases and J by 3 bases, with 7 bases between them. This CDR3 has 12 amino acids. Germline CDR1 and CDR2: MNHNS and SASEGT. The DNA of the CDR3 is TGTGCCAGCAGTTCGGGATACACTGAAGCTTTCTTT. Amino acids: CASSSGYTEAFF.

The chain carries TRBV6-1 and TRBJ2-1; tentative D call: TRBD1 (5 bases). The CDR3 loop spans 13 amino acids. Between the trimmed V and J ends, which lost 6 bases and 5 bases, there was a span of 11 bases. Germline CDR1 and CDR2: MNHNS and SASEGT. Here the CDR3 reads CASRTLTDNEQFF. CDR3 coding DNA: TGTGCCAGCAGGACTTTGACAGACAATGAGCAGTTCTTC.

The chain uses TRBV7-8 and TRBJ1-6, with D maybe TRBD1 (5 bases). Between the trimmed V and J ends, which lost 1 base and 10 bases, there was a span of 11 bases. Germline V gene data show CDR1 as SGHVS and CDR2 as FQNEAQ. The CDR3 contains 14 residues. Written as DNA, the CDR3 is TGTGCCAGCAGCTTAGAGGGGTTACGCTCACCCCTCCACTTT. It encodes CASSLEGLRSPLHF.

The rearrangement uses TRBV18 and TRBJ2-5; maybe TRBD2 (6 bases). The J call is doubtful: the DNA matches TRBJ2-7 better. The CDR3 length is 13 residues. Germline V gene data show CDR1 as KGHSH and CDR2 as LQKENI. CDR3: CASSPEGKDEQYF. In DNA form, the CDR3 reads TGTGCCAGCTCACCGGAGGGGAAGGACGAGCAGTACTTC.

The chain joins TRBV6-1 to TRBJ2-7; either TRBD1 or TRBD2 may fit D (6 bases each). CDR3 length: 14 residues. Germline-derived CDR1 and CDR2 are MNHNS and SASEGT. V was clipped by 6 bases and J by 3 bases, with 15 bases between them. This CDR3 is CASSGGGFGYEQYF. The CDR3 nucleotides read TGTGCCAGCAGCGGAGGGGGGTTCGGCTACGAGCAGTACTTC.

DNA for the CDR3: TGTGCCAGCAGCTTAGATCCCAACACCGGGGAGCTGTTTTTT. This codes for CASSLDPNTGELFF. The chain recombines TRBV7-6 with TRBJ2-2; no clear D gene. The CDR3 runs 14 residues. Trimming took off 1 base at V and 2 bases at J, with 5 bases between the two ends. Germline loops: CDR1 SGHVS, CDR2 FNYEAQ.

This chain uses TRBV7-2 with TRBJ2-1; D not certain. Germline V lookup: CDR1 SGHTA, CDR2 FQGNSA. The CDR3 consists of 15 residues. V lost 1 base and J 2 bases, leaving 9 bases between the germline ends. The chain's CDR3 is CASSLGDPTYNEQFF. In DNA, the CDR3 is TGTGCCAGCAGCTTAGGTGACCCCACCTACAATGAGCAGTTCTTC.

The chain employs TRBV7-2 and TRBJ2-3, with TRBD2 matching 8 bases. From germline, CDR1 is SGHTA and CDR2 FQGNSA. V lost 9 bases, J lost 6 bases, and 11 bases stayed unmatched. The CDR3 extends over 14 amino acids. CDR3 DNA: TGTGCCAGTGAGTGGCGGGGGGCAACTGATACGCAGTATTTT. Its protein is CASEWRGATDTQYF.

CDR3: CASSPLLGVETQYF. DNA for the CDR3: TGTGCCAGCTCACCCCTCTTAGGGGTGGAGACCCAGTACTTC. The chain uses TRBV18 and TRBJ2-5; TRBD1 might be the D (5 bases). V lost 3 bases and J 5 bases, leaving 13 bases between the germline ends. CDR1 KGHSH and CDR2 LQKENI come from the germline V gene. The CDR3 spans 14 residues.

This rearrangement joins TRBV18 to TRBJ2-5; D is possibly TRBD1 (5 bases). The V gene's germline CDR1 is KGHSH and CDR2 LQKENI. Trimming cost V 0 bases and J 3 bases, with 8 bases left between them. The CDR3 extends over 14 amino acids. The CDR3 region is CASSPPGPEETQYF. In DNA form, the CDR3 reads TGTGCCAGCTCACCACCGGGGCCGGAAGAGACCCAGTACTTC.

The rearrangement uses TRBV9 and TRBJ1-4, with D unclear. CDR1 and CDR2 from the germline V gene are SGDLS and YYNGEE. V was shortened by 9 bases and J by 12 bases, with 24 bases between the two germline ends. The CDR3 extends over 14 amino acids. CDR3 sequence (DNA): TGTGCCACCTGTAGTTTTCCCAACCGGGTCGAACTGTTTTTT. Translating gives CATCSFPNRVELFF.

The chain is built from TRBV29-1 and TRBJ1-1, with 8 nucleotides matching TRBD1. Trimming took 6 bases from V and 4 from J; bases not matched to a gene: 7. In germline, CDR1 is SQVTM, CDR2 ANQGSEA. The CDR3 is 13 amino acids. The CDR3 protein is CSVAQGGSTEAFF. In nucleotides, the CDR3 is TGCAGCGTCGCACAGGGGGGTAGCACTGAAGCTTTCTTT. Full variable domain (remainder filled in from reference TRBV29-1 and TRBJ1-1): SAVISQKPSRDICQRGTSLTIQCQVDSQVTMMFWYRQQPGQSLTLIATANQGSEATYESGFVIDKFPISRPNLTFSTLTVSNMSPEDSSIYLCSVAQGGSTEAFFGQGTRLTVV.

The J gene is TRBJ2-3, the V gene TRBV10-3; TRBD1 might be the D (6 bases). Germline-derived CDR1 and CDR2 are ENHRY and SYGVKD. V shed 2 bases and J shed 2 bases, with 17 bases lying between them. This CDR3 spans 17 amino acids. The CDR3 DNA sequence: TGTGCCATCAGTGAGATTAGACAGGACCCGCTCACAGATACGCAGTATTTT. Translating gives CAISEIRQDPLTDTQYF.

V gene TRBV6-6 combines with J gene TRBJ2-6; D is ambiguous. The CDR3 has 12 residues. Germline V CDR1 and CDR2: MNHNY, SVGAGI (reference sequence). The V end lost 7 bases, the J end lost 4 bases, and 5 bases lay between the germline ends. The CDR3 here is CASTSGANVLTF. The CDR3 DNA reads as TGTGCCAGCACGTCCGGGGCCAACGTCCTGACTTTC.